These 18 T cell receptor beta chains came from one sample sequenced in a study of T cell changes during pregnancy in multiple sclerosis (dated by TCRdb to about 2019). The library was generated by the immunoSEQ multiplex PCR assay. The table was pulled from immuneACCESS by TCRdb, which kept in-frame rearrangements only. Such tables lose some clones; where checked, under half of the loss comes from unresolved V genes, and the rest has no known cause. Present in this sample are around 71,000 clones, approximately 92% of which were seen just once. The ten largest clonotypes hold approximately 1.1% of the sample. Here the sequenced sample was peripheral blood, taken in the third trimester of pregnancy. These receptors originate from a female donor with multiple sclerosis, enrolled in a pregnancy study.

This chain joins TRBV4-1 and TRBJ1-6; D unclear. CDR3 size: 15 residues. From germline, CDR1 is MGHRA and CDR2 YSYEKL. V was cut by 0 bases and J by 7 bases, with 10 bases left in between. Written as DNA, the CDR3 is TGCGCCAGCAGCCAAGAAGTACAGATAAATTCACCCCTCCACTTT. It specifies CASSQEVQINSPLHF.

V and J are TRBV30 and TRBJ2-1, with D maybe TRBD2 (5 bases). Germline loops: CDR1 GTSNPN, CDR2 SVGIG (reference sequence). Trimming removed 3 bases at V and 4 bases at J, with 10 bases between. The CDR3 sequence is 13 residues long. CDR3 DNA sequence: TGTGCCTGGAGCGAGGGCCTATACAATGAGCAGTTCTTC. Residues: CAWSEGLYNEQFF.

The chain links TRBV7-2 to TRBJ2-1; TRBD1 aligns across 9 bases. Germline lookup yields CDR1 SGHTA and CDR2 FQGNSA. The CDR3 has 18 amino acids. V dropped 5 bases and J dropped 0; count of bases not matched to a gene: 11. The CDR3 DNA sequence: TGTGCCAGCAGCGCCCAGGGGGACAGGGTAACCTCCTACAATGAGCAGTTCTTC. This codes for CASSAQGDRVTSYNEQFF.

As DNA, the CDR3 is TGTGCCAGCAGTGAAAAACAGGGAGGGGGCAATGAGCAGTTCTTC. The encoded protein is CASSEKQGGGNEQFF. V usage is TRBV6-4 and J usage is TRBJ2-1; D is possibly TRBD2 (7 bases). The CDR3 extends over 15 amino acids. Trimming stripped 3 bases from V and 6 bases from J, with 15 bases between. The germline V gene has CDR1 MRHNA and CDR2 SNTAGT.

The rearrangement joins TRBV7-9 to TRBJ2-5, with 7 bases matching TRBD2. The J call could be wrong; TRBJ2-7 is a better fit for the DNA end. Germline assignment: CDR1 SEHNR and CDR2 FQNEAQ (reference sequence). The CDR3 runs 15 residues. CDR3 in amino acids: CASSSRLLASYEQYF. Written as DNA, the CDR3 is TGTGCCAGCAGCTCACGTCTACTAGCGAGCTACGAGCAGTACTTC.

V and J are TRBV5-1 and TRBJ2-3; D perhaps matches TRBD1 (6 bases). V was cut by 0 bases and J by 2 bases, with 7 bases left in between. The germline CDR1 and CDR2 sequences are SGHRS and YFSETQ. The CDR3 covers 14 residues. CDR3 sequence reads: CASSLEGVTDTQYF. The DNA of the CDR3 is TGCGCCAGCAGCTTGGAGGGGGTCACAGATACGCAGTATTTT.

V and J are TRBV5-6 and TRBJ2-7; TRBD2 might be the D (6 bases). CDR1 and CDR2 (germline): SGHDT, YYEEEE. The CDR3 runs to 14 residues. V was clipped by 6 bases and J by 2 bases, with 15 bases between them. CDR3: CASTHLARPYEQYF. The DNA for the CDR3 is TGTGCCAGCACCCATCTAGCGAGGCCCTACGAGCAGTACTTC.

This clone has only one observation. The chain combines TRBV19 with TRBJ1-1; the D is unclear. CDR1 and CDR2 from the germline V gene are LNHDA and SQIVND (reference sequence). The CDR3 length is 14 residues. With 6 bases removed from V and 1 base from J, the gap between germline ends came to 12 bases. The CDR3 protein is CASRDRAGNTEAFF. CDR3 nucleotides: TGTGCCAGTAGGGACCGGGCGGGGAACACTGAAGCTTTCTTT.

V is TRBV11-3 and J is TRBJ2-3, with 12 bases identical to TRBD2. The germline gives CDR1 SGHNT, CDR2 YENEEA. The CDR3 contains 16 residues. V shed 1 base, J shed 3 bases, and the junction held 2 bases outside the gene matches. Here the CDR3 reads CASSLGTSGRTDTQYF. The CDR3 coding sequence is TGTGCCAGCAGCTTAGGAACTAGCGGGAGGACAGATACGCAGTATTTT.

The chain is built from TRBV4-1 and TRBJ2-1; 8 nucleotides line up with TRBD2. V shed 4 bases, J shed 2 bases, and the junction held 10 bases outside the gene matches. Germline V lookup: CDR1 MGHRA, CDR2 YSYEKL. The CDR3 runs 17 residues. In DNA form, the CDR3 reads TGCGCCAGCAGCCCTGGGGGGCGGGGGGAACCCTACAATGAGCAGTTCTTC. This gives the protein CASSPGGRGEPYNEQFF.

The chain links TRBV19 to TRBJ1-1; no clear D. This CDR3 region has 14 residues. Germline-derived CDR1 and CDR2 are LNHDA and SQIVND (reference sequence). Trimming pared 2 bases from V and 4 bases from J, leaving 11 bases between. CDR3 bases: TGTGCCAGTAGTATACTCGGGGTTAGCACTGAAGCTTTCTTT. Its translation is CASSILGVSTEAFF.

This chain links TRBV6-5 with TRBJ1-1, with 7 nucleotides matching TRBD1. The junction had 13 bases not matched to a gene; V was cut back by 3 bases and J by 6 bases. This CDR3 contains 16 residues. The germline V gene has CDR1 MNHEY and CDR2 SVGAGI. CDR3 sequence (DNA): TGTGCCAGCAGTTATAATCCTCAGGGGGTGACTTCTGAAGCTTTCTTT. This sequence encodes CASSYNPQGVTSEAFF.

The rearrangement joins TRBV12-5 to TRBJ2-7, with TRBD2 matching over 7 bases. J was trimmed by 2 bases and V by 6 bases; bases with no gene match: 4. Germline lookup yields CDR1 LGHNT and CDR2 FRNRAP. The CDR3 contains 13 residues. CDR3 in amino acids: CASGPSGAYEQYF. The CDR3, as DNA: TGTGCTAGTGGCCCAAGCGGGGCCTACGAGCAGTACTTC.

The table lists this clone with a few counts. The chain uses TRBV11-2 and TRBJ1-2; D remains unclear. Looked up from germline, CDR1 is SGHAT and CDR2 is FQNNGV. Trimming took 0 bases from V and 2 from J, leaving 4 bases between them. The CDR3 has 13 residues. CDR3 residues: CASSLDENYGYTF. Here the CDR3 DNA reads TGTGCCAGCAGCTTAGACGAGAACTATGGCTACACCTTC.

The J gene is TRBJ1-1, the V gene TRBV30, with no clear D. The CDR3 is 13 amino acids. The ends were cut back, 3 bases at V and 0 bases at J, with 8 bases in the middle. Germline CDR1 and CDR2: GTSNPN and SVGIG (reference sequence). The CDR3: CAWSAGMNTEAFF. As DNA, the CDR3 is TGTGCCTGGAGCGCGGGTATGAACACTGAAGCTTTCTTT.

The chain has TRBV29-1 and TRBJ2-3; D is possibly TRBD1 (6 bases). Germline assignment: CDR1 SQVTM and CDR2 ANQGSEA. This CDR3 is built from 14 residues. The V end was cut by 7 bases, the J end by 2 bases, with 16 bases between. In DNA form, the CDR3 reads TGCAGCGCTCCCCCCCAGGGGACCACAGATACGCAGTATTTT. Its translation is CSAPPQGTTDTQYF.

The V gene is TRBV11-3, the J gene TRBJ1-2; weak D call: TRBD1 (5 bases). The CDR3 runs to 15 residues. In germline, CDR1 is SGHNT, CDR2 YENEEA. Between the trimmed V and J ends, which lost 10 bases and 4 bases, there was a span of 22 bases. In DNA, the CDR3 is TGTGCCACCCCACCTGTGAGACAGATATCCTATGGCTACACCTTC. Protein product: CATPPVRQISYGYTF.

The chain has TRBV30 and TRBJ1-1, with 10 nucleotides matching TRBD1. The CDR3 contains 14 residues. The V segment lost 6 bases and the J segment 4 bases; nucleotides outside the gene matches: 8. Germline CDR1 and CDR2: GTSNPN and SVGIG (reference sequence). The CDR3 region is CACPNRDRGTEAFF. The CDR3 nucleotides read TGTGCCTGTCCGAACCGGGACAGGGGCACTGAAGCTTTCTTT.